This T cell receptor (beta chain) was retrieved from a study of post-analysis software for immune sequencing data. TCR beta cDNA libraries included unique molecular identifiers. Input of about 1 to 11 million T cells yielded a few hundred thousand cDNA molecules. TCRdb analysed the PCR reads with MiXCR anew, one entry per CDR3 protein. The data show around 400,000 distinct CDR3 sequences, with roughly 35% seen just once and roughly 12% held by the top ten. Whole-study findings and limits: TRBV5-6, TRBV5-1 and TRBV20-1 belonged to a set of about 5 TRBV segments that were more frequent in patients than controls.

A word on this clonotype: As yet, its antigen is unknown.

The CDR3 contains 13 residues. Germline CDR1 reads SQVTM; CDR2 reads ANQGSEA. V was shortened by 6 bases and J by 6 bases, with 15 bases between the two germline ends. Sequencing used blood. The TCR was taken from a girl aged 5-17 years with multiple sclerosis. The V call is TRBV29-1, the J call TRBJ2-4; unclear D gene. The CDR3 DNA reads as TGCAGCGTGGGCGCGAATATGGGAAACATTCAGTACTTC. Protein: CSVGANMGNIQYF. Full variable domain (rest looked up from reference TRBV29-1 and TRBJ2-4): SAVISQKPSRDICQRGTSLTIQCQVDSQVTMMFWYRQQPGQSLTLIATANQGSEATYESGFVIDKFPISRPNLTFSTLTVSNMSPEDSSIYLCSVGANMGNIQYFGAGTRLSVL.